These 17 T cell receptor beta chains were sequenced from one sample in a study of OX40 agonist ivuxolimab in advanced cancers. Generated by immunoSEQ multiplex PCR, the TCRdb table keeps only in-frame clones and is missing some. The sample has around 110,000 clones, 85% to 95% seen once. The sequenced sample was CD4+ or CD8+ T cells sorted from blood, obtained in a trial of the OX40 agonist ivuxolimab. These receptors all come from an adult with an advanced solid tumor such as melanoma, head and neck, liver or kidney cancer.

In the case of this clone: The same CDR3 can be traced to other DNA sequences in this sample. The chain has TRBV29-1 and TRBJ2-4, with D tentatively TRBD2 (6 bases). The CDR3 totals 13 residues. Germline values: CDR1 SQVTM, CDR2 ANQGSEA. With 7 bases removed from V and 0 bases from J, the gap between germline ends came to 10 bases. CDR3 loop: CSGGRLAKNIQYF. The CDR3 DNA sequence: TGCAGCGGGGGGAGGTTAGCCAAAAACATTCAGTACTTC.

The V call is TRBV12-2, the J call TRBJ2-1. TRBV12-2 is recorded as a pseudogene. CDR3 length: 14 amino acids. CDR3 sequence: CASRLVVQGAEQFF. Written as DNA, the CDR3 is TGTGCAAGTCGCTTAGTGGTACAAGGCGCTGAGCAGTTCTTC.

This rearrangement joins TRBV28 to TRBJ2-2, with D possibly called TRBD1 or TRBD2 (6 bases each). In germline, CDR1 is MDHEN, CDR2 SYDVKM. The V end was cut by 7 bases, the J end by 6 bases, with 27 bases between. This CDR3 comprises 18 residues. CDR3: CASTLNPLGGLRAGELFF. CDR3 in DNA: TGTGCCAGCACTCTGAACCCTTTGGGGGGCCTGCGTGCCGGGGAGCTGTTTTTT.

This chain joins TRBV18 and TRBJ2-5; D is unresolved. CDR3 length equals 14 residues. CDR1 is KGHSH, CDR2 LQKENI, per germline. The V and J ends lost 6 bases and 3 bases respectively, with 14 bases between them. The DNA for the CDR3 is TGTGCCAGCTCTCCTCAAGGGCTAGAAGAGACCCAGTACTTC. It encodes CASSPQGLEETQYF.

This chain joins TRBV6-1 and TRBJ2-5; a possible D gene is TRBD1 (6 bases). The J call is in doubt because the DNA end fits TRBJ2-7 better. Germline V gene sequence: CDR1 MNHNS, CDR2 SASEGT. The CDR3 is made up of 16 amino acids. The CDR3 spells CASSEAHEAIGGEQYF. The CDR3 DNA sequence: TGTGCCAGCAGTGAAGCGCACGAGGCAATAGGGGGCGAGCAGTACTTC.

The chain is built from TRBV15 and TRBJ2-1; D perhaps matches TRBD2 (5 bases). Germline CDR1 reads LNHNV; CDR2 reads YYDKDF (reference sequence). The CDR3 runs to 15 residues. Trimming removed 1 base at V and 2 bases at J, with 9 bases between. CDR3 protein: CATSRARAAYNEQFF. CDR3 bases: TGTGCCACCAGCAGAGCGAGGGCCGCCTACAATGAGCAGTTCTTC.

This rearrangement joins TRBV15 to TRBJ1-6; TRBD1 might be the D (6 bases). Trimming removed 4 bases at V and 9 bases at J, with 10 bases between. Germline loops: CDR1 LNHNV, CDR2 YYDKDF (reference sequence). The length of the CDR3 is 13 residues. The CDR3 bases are TGTGCCACCAGCATACAGGGAGGTTCACCCCTCCACTTT. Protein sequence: CATSIQGGSPLHF.

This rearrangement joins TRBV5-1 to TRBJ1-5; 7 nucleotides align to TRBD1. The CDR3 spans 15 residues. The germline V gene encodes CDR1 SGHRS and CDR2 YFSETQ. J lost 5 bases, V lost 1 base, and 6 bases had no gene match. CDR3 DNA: TGCGCCAGCAGCTTGTGGGCAGGGGGGGATCAGCCCCAGCATTTT. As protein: CASSLWAGGDQPQHF.

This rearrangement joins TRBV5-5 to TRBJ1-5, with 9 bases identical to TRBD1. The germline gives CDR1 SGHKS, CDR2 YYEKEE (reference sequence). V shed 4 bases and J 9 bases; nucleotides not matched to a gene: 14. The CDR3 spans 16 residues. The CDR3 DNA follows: TGTGCCAGCAGCCTGACAGGGGGATCTTCAGTAACGCCCCAGCATTTT. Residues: CASSLTGGSSVTPQHF.

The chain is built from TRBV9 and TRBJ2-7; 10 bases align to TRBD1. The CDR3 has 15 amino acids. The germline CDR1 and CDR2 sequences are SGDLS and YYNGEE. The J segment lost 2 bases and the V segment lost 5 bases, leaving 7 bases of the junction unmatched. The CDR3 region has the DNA TGTGCCAGCAGTCCGTTGGGACAGGGGACCTACGAGCAGTACTTC. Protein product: CASSPLGQGTYEQYF.

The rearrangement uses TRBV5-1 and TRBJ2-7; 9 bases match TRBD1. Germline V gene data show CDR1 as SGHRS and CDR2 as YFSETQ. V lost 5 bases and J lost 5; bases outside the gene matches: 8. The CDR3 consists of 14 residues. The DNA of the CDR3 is TGCGCCAGCAGTTTTACAGGGGGCTGGGACGAGCAGTACTTC. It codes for CASSFTGGWDEQYF.

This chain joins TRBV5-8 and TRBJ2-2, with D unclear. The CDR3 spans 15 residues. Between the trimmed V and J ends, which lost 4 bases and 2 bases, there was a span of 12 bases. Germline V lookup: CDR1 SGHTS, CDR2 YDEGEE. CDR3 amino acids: CASSLNWGNTGELFF. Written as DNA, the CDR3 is TGTGCCAGCAGCCTAAACTGGGGAAACACCGGGGAGCTGTTTTTT.

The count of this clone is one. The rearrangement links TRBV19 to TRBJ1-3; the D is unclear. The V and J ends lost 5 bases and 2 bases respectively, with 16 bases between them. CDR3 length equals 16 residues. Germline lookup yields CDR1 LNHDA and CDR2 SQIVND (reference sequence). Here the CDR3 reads CASSLDLPVTGNTIYF. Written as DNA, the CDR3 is TGTGCCAGTAGTCTCGATTTGCCAGTGACTGGAAACACCATATATTTT.

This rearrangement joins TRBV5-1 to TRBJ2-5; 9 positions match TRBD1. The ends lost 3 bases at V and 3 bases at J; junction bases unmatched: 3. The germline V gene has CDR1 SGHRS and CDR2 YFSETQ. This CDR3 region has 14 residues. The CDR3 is CASSSWTGEETQYF. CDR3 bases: TGCGCCAGCAGCTCATGGACAGGGGAAGAGACCCAGTACTTC.

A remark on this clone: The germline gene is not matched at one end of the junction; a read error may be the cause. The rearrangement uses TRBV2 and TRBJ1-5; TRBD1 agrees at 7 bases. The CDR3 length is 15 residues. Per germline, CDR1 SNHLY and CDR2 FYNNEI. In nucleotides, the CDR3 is TGTGCCAGCAGCGAAGGGGGCCCCAGGAATCAGCCCCAGCATTTT. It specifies CASSEGGPRNQPQHF.

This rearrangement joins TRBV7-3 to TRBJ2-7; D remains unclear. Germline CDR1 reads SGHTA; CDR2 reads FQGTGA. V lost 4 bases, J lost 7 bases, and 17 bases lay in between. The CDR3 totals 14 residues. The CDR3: CASSSQARFGEQYF. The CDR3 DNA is TGTGCCAGCAGCTCCCAAGCCCGCTTCGGGGAGCAGTACTTC. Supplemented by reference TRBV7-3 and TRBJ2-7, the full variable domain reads GAGVSQTPSNKVTEKGKYVELRCDPISGHTALYWYRQSLGQGPEFLIYFQGTGAADDSGLPNDRFFAVRPEGSVSTLKIQRTERGDSAVYLCASSSQARFGEQYFGPGTRLTVT.

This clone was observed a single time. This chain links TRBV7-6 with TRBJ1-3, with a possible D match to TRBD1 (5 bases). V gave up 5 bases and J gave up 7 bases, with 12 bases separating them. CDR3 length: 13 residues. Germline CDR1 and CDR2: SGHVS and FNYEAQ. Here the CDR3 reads CASSPYEGNTIYF. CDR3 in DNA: TGTGCCAGCAGCCCCTACGAGGGGAACACCATATATTTT.